The following is a T cell receptor (beta chain) sequence with its context. The data originate from a study of T cell repertoires in cytomegalovirus infection. A single record per CDR3 protein comes from TCRdb applying MiXCR to the reads. The sample carries 200,000 to 300,000 distinct CDR3 sequences, around 13% recorded once. This CDR3 is 18 amino acids long. V lost 1 base, J lost 1 base, and 6 bases stayed unmatched. From germline, CDR1 is SGHRS and CDR2 YFSETQ. The clonotype comes from a human donor in good health (CMV status not recorded). Some clones in this sample may be carry-over from other donors' samples. The chain links TRBV5-1 to TRBJ2-6, with 9 bases fitting TRBD1. The material sequenced was PBMCs. CDR3 bases: TGCGCCAGCAGCTTGCTCCCGGGACAGGGATCTGGGGCCAACGTCCTGACTTTC. Translation: CASSLLPGQGSGANVLTF. Based on the CDR3 plus reference TRBV5-1 and TRBJ2-6, the full variable domain is KAGVTQTPRYLIKTRGQQVTLSCSPISGHRSVSWYQQTPGQGLQFLFEYFSETQRNKGNFPGRFSGRQFSNSRSEMNVSTLELGDSALYLCASSLLPGQGSGANVLTFGAGSRLTVL.